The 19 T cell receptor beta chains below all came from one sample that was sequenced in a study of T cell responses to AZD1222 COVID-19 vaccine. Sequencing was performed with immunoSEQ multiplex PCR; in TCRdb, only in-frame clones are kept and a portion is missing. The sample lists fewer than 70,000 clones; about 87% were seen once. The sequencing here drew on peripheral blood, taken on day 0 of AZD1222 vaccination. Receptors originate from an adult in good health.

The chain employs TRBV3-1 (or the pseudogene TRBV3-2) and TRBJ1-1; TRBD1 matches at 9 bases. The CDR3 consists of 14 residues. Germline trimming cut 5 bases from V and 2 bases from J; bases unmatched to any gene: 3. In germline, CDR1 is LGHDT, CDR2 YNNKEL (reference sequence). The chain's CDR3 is CASSSGQGNTEAFF. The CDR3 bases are TGTGCCAGCAGCTCGGGACAGGGAAACACTGAAGCTTTCTTT.

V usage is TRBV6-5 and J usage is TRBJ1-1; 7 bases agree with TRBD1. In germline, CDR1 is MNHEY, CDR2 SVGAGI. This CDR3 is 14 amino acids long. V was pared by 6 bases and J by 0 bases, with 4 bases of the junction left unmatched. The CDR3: CASSSGQLNTEAFF. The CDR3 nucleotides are TGTGCCAGCAGCTCGGGACAGCTGAACACTGAAGCTTTCTTT.

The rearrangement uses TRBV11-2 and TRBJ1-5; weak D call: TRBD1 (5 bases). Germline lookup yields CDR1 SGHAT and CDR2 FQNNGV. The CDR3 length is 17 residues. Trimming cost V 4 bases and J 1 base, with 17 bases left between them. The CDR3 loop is CASSSGLGGRSNQPQHF. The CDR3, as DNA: TGTGCCAGCAGCTCCGGCTTGGGGGGTAGGAGCAATCAGCCCCAGCATTTT.

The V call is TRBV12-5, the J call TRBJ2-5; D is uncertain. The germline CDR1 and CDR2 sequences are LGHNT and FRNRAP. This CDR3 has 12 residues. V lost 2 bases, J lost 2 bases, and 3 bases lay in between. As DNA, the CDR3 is TGTGCTAGTGGTTTGCTACAAGAGACCCAGTACTTC. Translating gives CASGLLQETQYF.

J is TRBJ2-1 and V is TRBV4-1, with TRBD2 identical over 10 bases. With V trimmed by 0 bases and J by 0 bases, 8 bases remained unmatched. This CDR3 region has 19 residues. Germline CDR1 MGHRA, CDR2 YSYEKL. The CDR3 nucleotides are TGCGCCAGCAGCCAAGAGTCGGGGACTAGCGCTAGCTCCTACAATGAGCAGTTCTTC. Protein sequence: CASSQESGTSASSYNEQFF.

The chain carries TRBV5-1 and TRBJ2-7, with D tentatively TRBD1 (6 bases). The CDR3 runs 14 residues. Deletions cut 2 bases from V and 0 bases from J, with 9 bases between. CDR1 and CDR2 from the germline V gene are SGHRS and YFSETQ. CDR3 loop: CASSFTGSSYEQYF. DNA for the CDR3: TGCGCCAGCAGCTTCACAGGGAGCTCCTACGAGCAGTACTTC.

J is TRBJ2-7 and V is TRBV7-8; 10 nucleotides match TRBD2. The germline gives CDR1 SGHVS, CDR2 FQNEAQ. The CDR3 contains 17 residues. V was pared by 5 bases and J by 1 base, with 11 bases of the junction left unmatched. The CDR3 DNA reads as TGTGCCAGCAGCCATGCCCCTAGCGGGGGCCTGTCCTACGAGCAGTACTTC. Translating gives CASSHAPSGGLSYEQYF.

In nucleotides, the CDR3 is TGTGCCACCTCCCCCCTAGCGGGGCCCACAGATACGCAGTATTTT. This gives the protein CATSPLAGPTDTQYF. The rearrangement uses TRBV19 and TRBJ2-3; 9 bases agree with TRBD2. Unmatched junction bases numbered 10, after V lost 10 bases and J lost 2 bases. In germline, CDR1 is LNHDA, CDR2 SQIVND (reference sequence). The CDR3 covers 15 residues. Supplemented by reference TRBV19 and TRBJ2-3, the full variable domain reads DGGITQSPKYLFRKEGQNVTLSCEQNLNHDAMYWYRQDPGQGLRLIYYSQIVNDFQKGDIAEGYSVSREKKESFPLTVTSAQKNPTAFYLCATSPLAGPTDTQYFGPGTRLTVL.

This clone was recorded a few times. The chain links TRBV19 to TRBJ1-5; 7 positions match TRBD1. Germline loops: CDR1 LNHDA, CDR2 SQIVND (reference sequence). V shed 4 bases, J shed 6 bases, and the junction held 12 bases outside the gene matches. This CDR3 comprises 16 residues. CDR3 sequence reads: CASSTPQGEGAQPQHF. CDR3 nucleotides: TGTGCCAGTAGTACCCCTCAGGGGGAAGGGGCTCAGCCCCAGCATTTT.

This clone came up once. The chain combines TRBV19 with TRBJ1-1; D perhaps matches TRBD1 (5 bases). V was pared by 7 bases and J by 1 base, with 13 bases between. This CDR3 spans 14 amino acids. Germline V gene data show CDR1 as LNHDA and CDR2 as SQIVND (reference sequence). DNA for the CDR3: TGTGCCAGTACCTCGGGACGCTCGAACACTGAAGCTTTCTTT. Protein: CASTSGRSNTEAFF. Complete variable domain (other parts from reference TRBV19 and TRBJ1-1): DGGITQSPKYLFRKEGQNVTLSCEQNLNHDAMYWYRQDPGQGLRLIYYSQIVNDFQKGDIAEGYSVSREKKESFPLTVTSAQKNPTAFYLCASTSGRSNTEAFFGQGTRLTVV.

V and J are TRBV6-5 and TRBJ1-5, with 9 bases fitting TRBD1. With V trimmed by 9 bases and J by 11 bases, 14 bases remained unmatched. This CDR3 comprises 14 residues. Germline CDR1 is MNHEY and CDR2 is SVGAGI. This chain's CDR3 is CASSPGQGFLAQHF. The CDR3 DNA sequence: TGTGCCAGTTCCCCGGGACAGGGATTTTTGGCCCAGCATTTT.

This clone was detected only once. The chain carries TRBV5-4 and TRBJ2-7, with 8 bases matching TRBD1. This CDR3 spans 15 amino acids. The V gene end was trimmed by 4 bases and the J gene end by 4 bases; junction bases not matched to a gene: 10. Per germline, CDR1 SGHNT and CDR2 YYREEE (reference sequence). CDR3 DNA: TGTGCCAGCAGCCCCCCAGGGGGCTTAAGGTACGAGCAGTACTTC. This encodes CASSPPGGLRYEQYF. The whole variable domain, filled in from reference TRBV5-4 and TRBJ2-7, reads ETGVTQSPTHLIKTRGQQVTLRCSSQSGHNTVSWYQQALGQGPQFIFQYYREEENGRGNFPPRFSGLQFPNYSSELNVNALELDDSALYLCASSPPGGLRYEQYFGPGTRLTVT.

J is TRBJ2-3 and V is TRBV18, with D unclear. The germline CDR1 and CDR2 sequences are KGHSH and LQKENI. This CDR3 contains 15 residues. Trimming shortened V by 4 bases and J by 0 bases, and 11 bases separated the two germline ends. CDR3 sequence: CASSLVGRSTDTQYF. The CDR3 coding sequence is TGTGCCAGCTCACTGGTCGGCAGAAGCACAGATACGCAGTATTTT.

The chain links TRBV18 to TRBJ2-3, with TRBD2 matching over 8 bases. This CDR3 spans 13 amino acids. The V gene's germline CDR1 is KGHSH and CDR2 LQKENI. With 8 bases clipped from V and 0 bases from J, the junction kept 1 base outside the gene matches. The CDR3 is CASKRGSTDTQYF. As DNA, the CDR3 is TGTGCCAGCAAGCGGGGGAGCACAGATACGCAGTATTTT.

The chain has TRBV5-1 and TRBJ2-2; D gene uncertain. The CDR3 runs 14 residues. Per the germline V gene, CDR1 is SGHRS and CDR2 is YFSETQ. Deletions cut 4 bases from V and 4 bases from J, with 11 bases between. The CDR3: CASSPPLGTGELFF. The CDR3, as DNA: TGCGCCAGCAGCCCGCCATTGGGCACCGGGGAGCTGTTTTTT.

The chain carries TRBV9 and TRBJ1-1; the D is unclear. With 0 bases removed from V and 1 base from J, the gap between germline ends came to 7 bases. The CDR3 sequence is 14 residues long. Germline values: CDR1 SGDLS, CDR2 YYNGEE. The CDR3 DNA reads TGTGCCAGCAGCGTAGGGAGCGGGAACACTGAAGCTTTCTTT. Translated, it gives CASSVGSGNTEAFF.

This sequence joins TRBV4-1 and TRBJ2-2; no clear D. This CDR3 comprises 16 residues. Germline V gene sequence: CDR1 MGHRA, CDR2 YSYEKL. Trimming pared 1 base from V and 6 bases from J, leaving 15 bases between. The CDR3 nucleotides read TGCGCCAGCAGCCAAGGGATGGGGTATCTTGCCGGGGAGCTGTTTTTT. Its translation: CASSQGMGYLAGELFF.

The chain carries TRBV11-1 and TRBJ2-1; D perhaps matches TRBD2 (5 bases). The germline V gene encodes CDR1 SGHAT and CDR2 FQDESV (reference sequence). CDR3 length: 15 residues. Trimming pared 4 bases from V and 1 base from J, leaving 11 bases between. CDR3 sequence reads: CASSSGSGSYNEQFF. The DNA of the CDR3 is TGTGCCAGCAGCTCAGGTTCGGGGTCCTACAATGAGCAGTTCTTC.

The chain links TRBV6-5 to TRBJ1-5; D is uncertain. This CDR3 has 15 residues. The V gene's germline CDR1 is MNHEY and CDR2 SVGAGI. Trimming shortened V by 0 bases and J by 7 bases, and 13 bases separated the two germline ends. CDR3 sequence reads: CASSYSWSPNQPQHF. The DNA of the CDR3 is TGTGCCAGCAGTTACTCGTGGTCCCCGAACCAGCCCCAGCATTTT.